One and the same sample provided the 12 T cell receptor beta chains below, sequenced in a study of beta chain features in type 1 diabetes. Of the isolated RNA, all was reverse transcribed, and so the sequenced material was expressed TCRB transcripts. TCRdb's copy holds only in-frame clones and misses some; the assay was immunoSEQ multiplex PCR. The sample consists of 300,000 or so clones, around 8% of them appearing once. Sequencing used central memory CD4+ T cells from blood. The origin of the receptors is a woman aged 18 to 35 in good health.

This clone was picked up a small number of times. The chain employs TRBV15 and TRBJ1-4, with TRBD1 identical over 9 bases. V was pared by 3 bases and J by 8 bases, with 10 bases of the junction left unmatched. This CDR3 has 16 residues. Germline V gene sequence: CDR1 LNHNV, CDR2 YYDKDF (reference sequence). The CDR3 loop reads CATSSHPTGGGEKLFF. In DNA form, the CDR3 reads TGTGCCACCAGCAGCCATCCGACAGGGGGAGGCGAAAAACTGTTTTTT.

The J gene is TRBJ2-1, the V gene TRBV7-9, with 13 positions matching TRBD2. Germline CDR1 is SEHNR and CDR2 is FQNEAQ (reference sequence). J was trimmed by 7 bases and V by 5 bases; bases with no gene match: 8. The CDR3 loop spans 16 amino acids. CDR3: CASSTGTSGMRNEQFF. The CDR3 coding sequence is TGTGCCAGCAGCACCGGGACTAGCGGGATGCGTAATGAGCAGTTCTTC. Using reference TRBV7-9 and TRBJ2-1 for the parts outside the CDR3, the full variable domain is DTGVSQNPRHKITKRGQNVTFRCDPISEHNRLYWYRQTLGQGPEFLTYFQNEAQLEKSRLLSDRFSAERPKGSFSTLEIQRTEQGDSAMYLCASSTGTSGMRNEQFFGPGTRLTVL.

This sequence joins TRBV28 and TRBJ1-1, with D unresolved. The germline V gene encodes CDR1 MDHEN and CDR2 SYDVKM. Trimming pared 3 bases from V and 4 bases from J, leaving 9 bases between. CDR3 length equals 13 residues. The CDR3 sequence: CASSFIGRTEAFF. CDR3 coding DNA: TGTGCCAGCAGTTTCATAGGGCGCACTGAAGCTTTCTTT.

In this sample, this clone turned up a few times. J is TRBJ2-7 and V is TRBV23-1; TRBD2 might be the D (6 bases). TRBV23-1 qualifies as an ORF whose function is uncertain. The ends were cut back, 6 bases at V and 2 bases at J, with 26 bases in the middle. CDR3 length: 18 residues. CDR3 sequence (DNA): TGCGCCAGCAGACCCCCGGGGGAGGCTCGAGGAGGGACCTACGAGCAGTACTTC. This sequence encodes CASRPPGEARGGTYEQYF.

This clone was seen just once. Other nucleotide sequences in the sample specify the same CDR3. V is TRBV18 and J is TRBJ1-1; D not resolved. CDR3 length: 13 amino acids. Per germline, CDR1 KGHSH and CDR2 LQKENI. V lost 3 bases, J lost 1 base, and 6 bases lay in between. CDR3 amino acids: CASSPEGNTEAFF. The CDR3 region has the DNA TGTGCCAGCTCACCCGAGGGGAACACTGAAGCTTTCTTT.

This chain links TRBV19 with TRBJ1-2; possible D gene TRBD1, 6 bases. The germline V and J ends were trimmed by 3 bases and 1 base, with 12 bases remaining between them. The CDR3 is 15 amino acids. Per the germline V gene, CDR1 is LNHDA and CDR2 is SQIVND (reference sequence). The CDR3 DNA reads as TGTGCCAGTAGTATCGGGGGCACCAATAACTATGGCTACACCTTC. Translating it yields CASSIGGTNNYGYTF. Using reference TRBV19 and TRBJ1-2 for the parts outside the CDR3, the full variable domain is DGGITQSPKYLFRKEGQNVTLSCEQNLNHDAMYWYRQDPGQGLRLIYYSQIVNDFQKGDIAEGYSVSREKKESFPLTVTSAQKNPTAFYLCASSIGGTNNYGYTFGSGTRLTVV.

This clone was seen a few times. This sequence joins TRBV28 and TRBJ1-2; D perhaps matches TRBD1 (5 bases). V dropped 5 bases and J dropped 4 bases, with 17 bases sitting between them. This CDR3 is built from 15 residues. Germline-derived CDR1 and CDR2 are MDHEN and SYDVKM. The CDR3 DNA reads TGTGCCAGCAGTCTGTCAGACAGCAGTACCTATGGCTACACCTTC. It yields the protein CASSLSDSSTYGYTF.

V usage is TRBV13 and J usage is TRBJ2-5; D remains ambiguous. The CDR3 extends over 13 amino acids. Germline CDR1 and CDR2: PRHDT and FYEKMQ (reference sequence). Trimming took 7 bases from V and 2 from J, leaving 11 bases between them. Written as DNA, the CDR3 is TGTGCCAGCACCAGAGGACGGCAAGAGACCCAGTACTTC. Its translation: CASTRGRQETQYF.

J is TRBJ2-2 and V is TRBV18; TRBD1 might be the D (6 bases). V lost 5 bases to trimming and J lost 5 bases, with 15 bases between them. The CDR3 is 15 residues long. Germline V gene sequence: CDR1 KGHSH, CDR2 LQKENI. CDR3 coding DNA: TGTGCCAGCTCATACGGACTCCAGGGGACCGGGGAGCTGTTTTTT. Protein product: CASSYGLQGTGELFF.

V gene TRBV5-1 combines with J gene TRBJ2-7; D gene unclear. This CDR3 region has 13 residues. Germline lookup yields CDR1 SGHRS and CDR2 YFSETQ. Trimming pared 2 bases from V and 5 bases from J, leaving 11 bases between. Here the CDR3 DNA reads TGCGCCAGCAGCTTTGGGCAGAAGAACGAGCAGTACTTC. This gives the protein CASSFGQKNEQYF.

The chain employs TRBV7-6 and TRBJ2-1; no reliable D call. In germline, CDR1 is SGHVS, CDR2 FNYEAQ. The CDR3 runs to 13 residues. V was shortened by 3 bases and J by 5 bases, with 8 bases between the two germline ends. The CDR3 DNA reads TGTGCCAGCAGCTTGCGACTGGACAATGAGCAGTTCTTC. Translating gives CASSLRLDNEQFF.

The chain joins TRBV7-2 to TRBJ1-2, with D perhaps TRBD1 (5 bases). Trimming removed 5 bases from V and 5 bases from J, with 18 bases in between. The CDR3 runs 15 residues. Germline loops: CDR1 SGHTA, CDR2 FQGNSA. The DNA of the CDR3 is TGTGCCAGCAGCCTATCGGACGGACATCCTTATGGCTACACCTTC. It yields the protein CASSLSDGHPYGYTF.